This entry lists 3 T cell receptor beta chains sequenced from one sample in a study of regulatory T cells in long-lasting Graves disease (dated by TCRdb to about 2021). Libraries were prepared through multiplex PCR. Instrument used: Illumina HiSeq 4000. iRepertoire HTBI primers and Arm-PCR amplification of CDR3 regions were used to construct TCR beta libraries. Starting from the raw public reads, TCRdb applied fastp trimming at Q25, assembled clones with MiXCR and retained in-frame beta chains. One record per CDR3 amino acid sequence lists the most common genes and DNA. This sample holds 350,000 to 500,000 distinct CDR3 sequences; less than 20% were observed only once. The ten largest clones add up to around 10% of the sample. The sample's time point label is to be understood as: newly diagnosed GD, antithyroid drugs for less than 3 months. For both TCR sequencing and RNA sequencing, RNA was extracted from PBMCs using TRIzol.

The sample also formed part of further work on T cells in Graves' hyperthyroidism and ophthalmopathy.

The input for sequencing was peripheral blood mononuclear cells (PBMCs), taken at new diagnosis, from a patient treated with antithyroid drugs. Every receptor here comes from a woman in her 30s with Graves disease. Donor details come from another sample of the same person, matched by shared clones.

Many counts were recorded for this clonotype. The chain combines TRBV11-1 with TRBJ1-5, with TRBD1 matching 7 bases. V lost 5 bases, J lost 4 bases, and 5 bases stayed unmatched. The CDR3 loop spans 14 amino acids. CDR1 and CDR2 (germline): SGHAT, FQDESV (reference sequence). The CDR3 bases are TGTGCCAGCAGCCGCACAGGGGTAAATCAGCCCCAGCATTTT. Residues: CASSRTGVNQPQHF.

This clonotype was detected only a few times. CDR3 loop: CASSRYRREGGSDEQFF. In nucleotides, the CDR3 is TGCGCCAGCAGCCGGTATCGGCGGGAGGGGGGTAGCGATGAGCAGTTCTTC. The rearrangement links TRBV4-1 to TRBJ2-1, with 9 bases matching TRBD2. The CDR3 spans 17 residues. Trimming took 4 bases from V and 8 from J; bases not matched to a gene: 15. The germline V gene has CDR1 MGHRA and CDR2 YSYEKL.

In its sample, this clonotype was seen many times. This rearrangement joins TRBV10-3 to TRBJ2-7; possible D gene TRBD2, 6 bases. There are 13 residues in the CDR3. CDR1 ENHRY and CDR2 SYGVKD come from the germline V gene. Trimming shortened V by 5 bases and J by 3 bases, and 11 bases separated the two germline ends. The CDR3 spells CAISKGGDYEQYF. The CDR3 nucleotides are TGTGCCATCAGTAAAGGCGGGGACTACGAGCAGTACTTC.